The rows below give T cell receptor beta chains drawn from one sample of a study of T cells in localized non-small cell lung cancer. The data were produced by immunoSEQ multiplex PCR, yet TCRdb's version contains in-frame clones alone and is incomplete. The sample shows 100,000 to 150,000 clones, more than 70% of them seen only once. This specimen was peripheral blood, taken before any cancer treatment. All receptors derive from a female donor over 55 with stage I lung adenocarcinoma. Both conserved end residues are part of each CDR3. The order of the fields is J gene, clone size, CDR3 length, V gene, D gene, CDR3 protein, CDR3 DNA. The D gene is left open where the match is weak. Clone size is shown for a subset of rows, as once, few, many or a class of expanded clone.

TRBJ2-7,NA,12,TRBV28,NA,CASRENSYEQYF,TGTGCCAGCAGGGAGAACTCCTACGAGCAGTACTTC
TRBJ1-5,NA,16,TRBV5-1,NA,CASSLGDELSNQPQHF,TGCGCCAGCAGCTTAGGGGACGAACTTAGCAATCAGCCCCAGCATTTT
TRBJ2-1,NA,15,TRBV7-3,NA,CASSLPESSYNEQFF,TGTGCCAGCAGCTTACCGGAGAGCTCCTACAATGAGCAGTTCTTC
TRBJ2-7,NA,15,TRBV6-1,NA,CASSERPGQDYEQYF,TGTGCCAGCAGTGAAAGACCGGGACAAGACTACGAGCAGTACTTC
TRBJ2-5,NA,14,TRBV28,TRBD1,CASRTGGLGETQYF,TGTGCCAGCAGGACAGGGGGCCTGGGGGAGACCCAGTACTTC
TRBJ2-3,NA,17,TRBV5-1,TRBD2,CASSLGSSGSLLDTQYF,TGCGCCAGCAGCTTGGGGTCTAGCGGGAGTCTGTTAGATACGCAGTATTTT
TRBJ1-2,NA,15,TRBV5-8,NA,CASSLASRGAYGYTF,TGTGCCAGCAGCTTGGCCTCCCGGGGGGCATATGGCTACACCTTC
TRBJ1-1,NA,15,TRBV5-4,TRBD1,CASSRLTGVDTEAFF,TGTGCCAGCAGCCGCCTCACAGGGGTGGATACTGAAGCTTTCTTT
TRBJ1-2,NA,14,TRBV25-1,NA,CASSGLGANYGYTF,TGTGCCAGCAGTGGGCTAGGTGCTAACTATGGCTACACCTTC
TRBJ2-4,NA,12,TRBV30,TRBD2,CAWSMGREVQYF,TGTGCCTGGAGTATGGGGCGGGAGGTTCAGTACTTC
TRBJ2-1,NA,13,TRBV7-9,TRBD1,CASSPTGINEQFF,TGTGCCAGCAGCCCGACAGGGATCAATGAGCAGTTCTTC
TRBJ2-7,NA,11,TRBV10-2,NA,CASSEGYEQYF,TGCGCCAGCAGTGAGGGGTACGAGCAGTACTTC
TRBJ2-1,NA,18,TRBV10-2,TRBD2,CASSPLGLAGGRGNEQFF,TGCGCCAGCAGCCCTCTGGGACTAGCGGGGGGTAGAGGGAATGAGCAGTTCTTC
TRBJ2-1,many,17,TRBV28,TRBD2,CASSLSTSGSSYNEQFF,TGTGCCAGCAGTTTGAGTACTAGCGGTAGCTCCTACAATGAGCAGTTCTTC
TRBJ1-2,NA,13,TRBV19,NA,CASSTTGYYGYTF,TGTGCCAGTAGTACGACCGGTTACTATGGCTACACCTTC
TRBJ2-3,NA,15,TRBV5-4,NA,CASSLTIPSTDTQYF,TGTGCCAGCAGCTTGACTATCCCCAGCACAGATACGCAGTATTTT
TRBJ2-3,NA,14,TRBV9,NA,CASSVDDEADTQYF,TGTGCCAGCAGCGTAGATGATGAGGCAGATACGCAGTATTTT
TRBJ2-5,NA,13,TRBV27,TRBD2,CASGRDYEETQYF,TGTGCCAGCGGACGGGACTACGAAGAGACCCAGTACTTC
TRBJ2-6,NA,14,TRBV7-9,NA,CASSLLGGANVLTF,TGTGCCAGCAGTCTCCTGGGTGGGGCCAACGTCCTGACTTTC
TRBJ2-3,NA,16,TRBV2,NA,CASSAGRIARTDTQYF,TGTGCCAGCAGCGCCGGTCGCATAGCACGTACAGATACGCAGTATTTT
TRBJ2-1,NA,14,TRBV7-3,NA,CASSQFGPYNEQFF,TGTGCCAGCAGCCAATTCGGGCCCTACAATGAGCAGTTCTTC
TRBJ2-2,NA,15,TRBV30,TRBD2,CAWKVSGSNTGELFF,TGTGCCTGGAAGGTGAGCGGGAGTAACACCGGGGAGCTGTTTTTT
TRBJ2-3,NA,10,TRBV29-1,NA,CSVTTDTQYF,TGCAGCGTTACCACAGATACGCAGTATTTT
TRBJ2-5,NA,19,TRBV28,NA,CASSRFGGGLRLPQETQYF,TGTGCCAGCAGTCGTTTCGGTGGGGGGCTACGGCTCCCCCAAGAGACCCAGTACTTC
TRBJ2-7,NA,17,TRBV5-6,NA,CASSLPLGRGVRYEQYF,TGTGCCAGCAGCTTGCCCCTGGGACGAGGGGTCCGCTACGAGCAGTACTTC
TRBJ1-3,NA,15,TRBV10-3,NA,CAISESGTRPITIYF,TGTGCCATCAGTGAGTCCGGGACACGGCCAATCACCATATATTTT
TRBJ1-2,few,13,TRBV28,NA,CASSKTESLGYTF,TGTGCCAGCAGTAAAACAGAATCCCTGGGCTACACCTTC
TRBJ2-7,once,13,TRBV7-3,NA,CASSPGFSYEQYF,TGTGCCAGCAGCCCTGGGTTTTCTTACGAGCAGTACTTC
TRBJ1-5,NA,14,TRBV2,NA,CASSGGYSNQPQHF,TGTGCCAGCAGTGGGGGGTATAGCAATCAGCCCCAGCATTTT
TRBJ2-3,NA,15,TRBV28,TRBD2,CASSSAGGGTDTQYF,TGTGCCAGCAGCTCAGCGGGAGGGGGCACAGATACGCAGTATTTT
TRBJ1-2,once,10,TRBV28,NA,CASSSTGYTF,TGTGCCAGCAGTTCCACAGGCTACACCTTC
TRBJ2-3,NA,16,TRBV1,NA,CTSSQEPSGTTDTQYF,TGCACCAGCAGCCAAGAACCTAGCGGGACCACAGATACGCAGTATTTT
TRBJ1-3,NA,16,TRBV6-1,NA,CASSEEVGASGNTIYF,TGTGCCAGCAGTGAAGAGGTAGGGGCCTCTGGAAACACCATATATTTT
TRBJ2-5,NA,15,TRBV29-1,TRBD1,CSVAQVTGGKETQYF,TGCAGCGTTGCTCAAGTGACAGGGGGCAAAGAGACCCAGTACTTC
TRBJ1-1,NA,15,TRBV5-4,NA,CASSSPSSGNTEAFF,TGTGCCAGCAGCTCCCCATCTTCGGGGAACACTGAAGCTTTCTTT
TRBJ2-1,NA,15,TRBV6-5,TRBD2,CASSTGGRVSNEQFF,TGTGCCAGCAGTACAGGCGGGAGGGTTTCCAATGAGCAGTTCTTC
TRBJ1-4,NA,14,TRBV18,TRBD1,CASSRQGANEKLFF,TGTGCCAGCTCCCGACAGGGGGCTAATGAAAAACTGTTTTTT
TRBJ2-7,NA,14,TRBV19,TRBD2,CASSQTGTTYEQYF,TGTGCCAGTAGCCAAACCGGGACTACCTACGAGCAGTACTTC
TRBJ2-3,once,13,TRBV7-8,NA,CASSLSYTDTQYF,TGTGCCAGCAGCCTGAGCTATACAGATACGCAGTATTTT
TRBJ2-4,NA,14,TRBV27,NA,CASSSGVSKNIQYF,TGTGCCAGCAGTTCGGGCGTGTCCAAAAACATTCAGTACTTC
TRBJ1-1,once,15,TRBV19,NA,CASSIDVSRVAEAFF,TGTGCCAGTAGTATAGATGTGTCCAGGGTTGCTGAAGCTTTCTTT
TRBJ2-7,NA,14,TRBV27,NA,CASGPRGAAHEQYF,TGTGCCAGCGGCCCAAGGGGCGCAGCACACGAGCAGTACTTC
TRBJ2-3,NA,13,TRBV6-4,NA,CASSDLSTDTQYF,TGTGCCAGCAGTGACCTGAGCACAGATACGCAGTATTTT
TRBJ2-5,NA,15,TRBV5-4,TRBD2,CASSFGRAGGETQYF,TGTGCCAGCAGCTTCGGGCGAGCGGGGGGAGAGACCCAGTACTTC
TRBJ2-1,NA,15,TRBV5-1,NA,CASSPQPGSGNEQFF,TGCGCCAGCAGCCCGCAGCCAGGGTCCGGCAATGAGCAGTTCTTC
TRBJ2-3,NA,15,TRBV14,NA,CASSRISDGTDTQYF,TGTGCCAGCAGCCGCATCAGTGATGGCACAGATACGCAGTATTTT
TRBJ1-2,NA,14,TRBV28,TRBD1,CASSLTDRGPGYTF,TGTGCCAGCAGTTTAACGGACAGGGGGCCTGGCTACACCTTC
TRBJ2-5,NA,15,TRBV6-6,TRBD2,CASSYSSAGGETQYF,TGTGCCAGCAGTTACTCTTCGGCGGGAGGCGAGACCCAGTACTTC